One and the same sample provided the 31 T cell receptor beta chains below, sequenced in a study of graft-versus-host responses after intestinal transplantation. Their cognate antigens are unknown. TCRdb's table, derived via immunoSEQ multiplex PCR, lists solely in-frame clones and lacks some. Of tens of thousands of clones in the sample, about 81% were seen once. Sequenced here: unstimulated CD4+ T cells sorted from spleen or lymph node cells, sampled before transplant. Every receptor here comes from a human donor who was the organ donor for an intestinal transplant.

The chain recombines TRBV6-4 with TRBJ1-2; maybe TRBD1 (6 bases). This CDR3 is 13 amino acids long. Germline CDR1 is MRHNA and CDR2 is SNTAGT. V shed 6 bases and J shed 4 bases, with 12 bases lying between them. The CDR3 region has the DNA TGTGCCAGCAGCCAAACAGGGTTCTATGGCTACACCTTC. This translates into CASSQTGFYGYTF.

The V call is TRBV21-1, the J call TRBJ1-6; the D call of TRBD1 is as the table states it, not checked on the DNA. TRBV21-1 is flagged as a pseudogene. This CDR3 region has 13 residues. CDR3: CASKGDMGVALHF. The CDR3 DNA reads TGTGCCAGCAAGGGGGATATGGGTGTAGCCCTCCACTTT.

The V call is TRBV5-6, the J call TRBJ1-2; maybe TRBD1 (6 bases). Per germline, CDR1 SGHDT and CDR2 YYEEEE. This CDR3 region has 14 residues. V gave up 4 bases and J gave up 4 bases, with 14 bases separating them. CDR3 protein: CASSPQGDGYGYTF. CDR3 nucleotide sequence: TGTGCCAGCAGCCCACAGGGTGACGGCTATGGCTACACCTTC.

This rearrangement joins TRBV30 to TRBJ2-1; 7 positions match TRBD2. The J segment lost 1 base and the V segment lost 4 bases, leaving 4 bases of the junction unmatched. This CDR3 comprises 14 residues. Germline V gives CDR1 GTSNPN, CDR2 SVGIG (reference sequence). This chain's CDR3 is CAWNQAGSYNEQFF. The CDR3 DNA follows: TGTGCCTGGAATCAAGCGGGGTCCTACAATGAGCAGTTCTTC. Looking up the rest from reference TRBV30 and TRBJ2-1 gives the full variable domain: SQTIHQWPATLVQPVGSPLSLECTVEGTSNPNLYWYRQAAGRGLQLLFYSVGIGQISSEVPQNLSASRPQDRQFILSSKKLLLSDSGFYLCAWNQAGSYNEQFFGPGTRLTVL.

The chain uses TRBV10-1 and TRBJ1-2; weak D call: TRBD1 (5 bases). V lost 0 bases and J lost 6, with 8 bases in between. The CDR3 is 13 amino acids. The germline CDR1 and CDR2 sequences are WNHNN and SYGVQD (reference sequence). As DNA, the CDR3 is TGCGCCAGCAGTGAGTCGAGGGGTAATGGCTACACCTTC. Protein product: CASSESRGNGYTF.

This chain links TRBV6-5 with TRBJ1-5; 8 nucleotides line up with TRBD1. This CDR3 comprises 15 residues. The junction had 5 bases not matched to a gene; V was cut back by 0 bases and J by 7 bases. Germline CDR1 and CDR2: MNHEY and SVGAGI. The CDR3 loop reads CASSYSRDRLQPQHF. CDR3 bases: TGTGCCAGCAGTTACTCAAGGGACAGGCTCCAGCCCCAGCATTTT.

The CDR3 is CAWAKSGTHSGNTIYF. In DNA, the CDR3 is TGTGCCTGGGCGAAGTCCGGGACACATTCTGGAAACACCATATATTTT. The chain links TRBV30 to TRBJ1-3, with D possibly matching TRBD1 (6 bases). Germline V CDR1 and CDR2: GTSNPN, SVGIG (reference sequence). Between the trimmed V and J ends, which lost 5 bases and 1 base, there was a span of 18 bases. The CDR3 length is 16 residues. Drawing the rest from reference TRBV30 and TRBJ1-3, the complete variable domain is SQTIHQWPATLVQPVGSPLSLECTVEGTSNPNLYWYRQAAGRGLQLLFYSVGIGQISSEVPQNLSASRPQDRQFILSSKKLLLSDSGFYLCAWAKSGTHSGNTIYFGEGSWLTVV.

The J gene is TRBJ1-1, the V gene TRBV2; no firm D call. V lost 2 bases and J 0 bases, leaving 10 bases between the germline ends. The CDR3 runs to 15 residues. In germline, CDR1 is SNHLY, CDR2 FYNNEI. The CDR3, as DNA: TGTGCCAGCAGTGAACACGGAGCGCTGAACACTGAAGCTTTCTTT. Translating gives CASSEHGALNTEAFF.

The chain recombines TRBV7-9 with TRBJ2-5; 7 bases fit TRBD2. V trimming: 1 base; J trimming: 5 bases; junction bases outside the gene matches: 10. This CDR3 spans 16 amino acids. Germline CDR1 is SEHNR and CDR2 is FQNEAQ (reference sequence). The CDR3 region is CASSLGLAAAMETQYF. As DNA, the CDR3 is TGTGCCAGCAGCTTAGGACTAGCCGCCGCAATGGAGACCCAGTACTTC.

The V gene is TRBV6-6, the J gene TRBJ2-7; 7 bases fit TRBD1. The germline CDR1 and CDR2 sequences are MNHNY and SVGAGI (reference sequence). V lost 5 bases to trimming and J lost 3 bases; unmatched junction nucleotides: 10. This CDR3 contains 15 residues. CDR3 nucleotide sequence: TGTGCCAGCAGTGGACTGGAGACAGGGCACTACGAGCAGTACTTC. Residues: CASSGLETGHYEQYF.

The V call is TRBV13, the J call TRBJ2-7; D remains unclear. This CDR3 is built from 16 residues. CDR1 PRHDT and CDR2 FYEKMQ come from the germline V gene (reference sequence). Deletions cut 4 bases from V and 4 bases from J, with 20 bases between. The CDR3 nucleotides are TGTGCCAGCAGCTCCCCATCCGGCGCCTCAAGGTACGAGCAGTACTTC. Translated: CASSSPSGASRYEQYF.

V is TRBV27 and J is TRBJ2-7; 9 bases match TRBD2. The CDR3 runs 14 residues. The V and J ends lost 6 bases and 3 bases, in that order; junction bases with no gene match: 6. CDR1 and CDR2 (germline): MNHEY, SMNVEV (reference sequence). CDR3 bases: TGTGCCAGCAGGAGACTAGCGGAGCACTACGAGCAGTACTTC. This translates into CASRRLAEHYEQYF.

The V and J genes are TRBV6-5 and TRBJ2-3, with D uncertain. The CDR3 loop spans 11 amino acids. V shed 7 bases and J shed 2 bases, with 4 bases lying between them. The germline V gene encodes CDR1 MNHEY and CDR2 SVGAGI. This CDR3 reads CASTLTDTQYF. Here the CDR3 DNA reads TGTGCCAGCACCCTCACAGATACGCAGTATTTT.

The V gene is TRBV16, the J gene TRBJ1-1; 8 nucleotides line up with TRBD1. Germline V gene lookup returns CDR1 KGHSY and CDR2 FQNENV. This CDR3 is built from 14 residues. V shed 3 bases and J 3 bases; nucleotides not matched to a gene: 3. The CDR3 sequence: CASSHLDRDTEAFF. CDR3 coding DNA: TGTGCCAGCAGCCACCTGGACAGGGACACTGAAGCTTTCTTT.

This clone was recorded a few times. The chain links TRBV5-4 to TRBJ1-3, with unresolved D. This CDR3 has 15 amino acids. V was clipped by 0 bases and J by 4 bases, with 11 bases between them. The germline V gene has CDR1 SGHNT and CDR2 YYREEE (reference sequence). DNA for the CDR3: TGTGCCAGCAGCTTGGATGGAGGGCTAGGAAACACCATATATTTT. It translates to CASSLDGGLGNTIYF.

This clone appeared a few times. The gene calls are TRBV6-6 and TRBJ1-6; 9 bases agree with TRBD1. V was pared by 5 bases and J by 9 bases, with 8 bases of the junction left unmatched. Germline loops: CDR1 MNHNY, CDR2 SVGAGI (reference sequence). This CDR3 spans 15 amino acids. The CDR3 DNA is TGTGCCAGCAGTAAACCCGGGACAGGGCGTTCACCCCTCCACTTT. Protein sequence: CASSKPGTGRSPLHF.

This rearrangement joins TRBV9 to TRBJ2-3; D may be TRBD2 (6 bases). Germline loops: CDR1 SGDLS, CDR2 YYNGEE. V lost 4 bases, J lost 2 bases, and 17 bases lay in between. The CDR3 has 16 residues. The DNA of the CDR3 is TGTGCCAGCAGCTCCCAGGTGCGGGGCACCACAGATACGCAGTATTTT. It codes for CASSSQVRGTTDTQYF. Based on the CDR3 plus reference TRBV9 and TRBJ2-3, the full variable domain is DSGVTQTPKHLITATGQRVTLRCSPRSGDLSVYWYQQSLDQGLQFLIQYYNGEERAKGNILERFSAQQFPDLHSELNLSSLELGDSALYFCASSSQVRGTTDTQYFGPGTRLTVL.

The chain recombines TRBV30 with TRBJ2-1; TRBD2 matches at 9 bases. This CDR3 has 14 residues. The V segment lost 2 bases and the J segment 7 bases; nucleotides outside the gene matches: 6. CDR1 is GTSNPN and CDR2 is SVGIG in the germline V gene (reference sequence). CDR3: CAWSRLAGRNEQFF. CDR3 coding DNA: TGTGCCTGGAGTCGGCTAGCGGGAAGGAATGAGCAGTTCTTC.

This chain links TRBV6-6 with TRBJ2-7; D is uncertain. In germline, CDR1 is MNHNY, CDR2 SVGAGI (reference sequence). The length of the CDR3 is 11 residues. V lost 6 bases and J 4 bases, leaving 7 bases between the germline ends. The chain's CDR3 is CASRLEYEQYF. DNA for the CDR3: TGTGCCAGCAGGCTAGAGTACGAGCAGTACTTC.

The chain carries TRBV7-2 and TRBJ2-3, with a tentative D call TRBD2 (7 bases). CDR3 size: 14 residues. V dropped 1 base and J dropped 4 bases, with 9 bases sitting between them. Per the germline V gene, CDR1 is SGHTA and CDR2 is FQGNSA. For the CDR3, the DNA is TGTGCCAGCAGCTTAGGAGGGGGGGCAGATACGCAGTATTTT. It codes for CASSLGGGADTQYF. Full variable domain (remainder filled in from reference TRBV7-2 and TRBJ2-3): GAGVSQSPSNKVTEKGKDVELRCDPISGHTALYWYRQSLGQGLEFLIYFQGNSAPDKSGLPSDRFSAERTGGSVSTLTIQRTQQEDSAVYLCASSLGGGADTQYFGPGTRLTVL.

This chain connects TRBV7-8 to TRBJ2-7, with D perhaps being TRBD1 or TRBD2 (6 bases each). V gave up 6 bases and J gave up 0 bases, with 12 bases separating them. The germline gives CDR1 SGHVS, CDR2 FQNEAQ. This CDR3 comprises 14 residues. Written as DNA, the CDR3 is TGTGCCAGCAGTCCTCGGGGGCCCTCCTACGAGCAGTACTTC. Translating gives CASSPRGPSYEQYF.

The chain combines TRBV2 with TRBJ2-7, with TRBD1 matching over 10 bases. The CDR3 length is 14 residues. Looked up from germline, CDR1 is SNHLY and CDR2 is FYNNEI. V shed 6 bases, J shed 4 bases, and the junction held 6 bases outside the gene matches. CDR3 sequence (DNA): TGTGCCAGCAGGGGACAGGGGAAAGGATACGAGCAGTACTTC. Protein product: CASRGQGKGYEQYF. Full variable domain (rest looked up from reference TRBV2 and TRBJ2-7): EPEVTQTPSHQVTQMGQEVILRCVPISNHLYFYWYRQILGQKVEFLVSFYNNEISEKSEIFDDQFSVERPDGSNFTLKIRSTKLEDSAMYFCASRGQGKGYEQYFGPGTRLTVT.

The chain joins TRBV7-9 to TRBJ2-3; 10 nucleotides match TRBD1. This CDR3 is built from 16 residues. The ends lost 5 bases at V and 2 bases at J; junction bases unmatched: 7. Germline V gives CDR1 SEHNR, CDR2 FQNEAQ (reference sequence). The CDR3 protein is CASSLGQGVYTDTQYF. CDR3 nucleotide sequence: TGTGCCAGCAGCCTAGGACAGGGGGTTTACACAGATACGCAGTATTTT.

The J gene is TRBJ1-2, the V gene TRBV6-6, with D tentatively TRBD1 (6 bases). The CDR3 sequence is 16 residues long. V shed 7 bases and J shed 2 bases, with 20 bases lying between them. CDR1 and CDR2 from the germline V gene are MNHNY and SVGAGI (reference sequence). The CDR3 region has the DNA TGTGCCAGCACCTCTTCCGGGACACTCCAGAACTATGGCTACACCTTC. Translation: CASTSSGTLQNYGYTF.

The chain's CDR3 is CASSLEPGLTEQFF. DNA of the CDR3: TGCGCCAGCAGCTTGGAACCCGGACTTACTGAGCAGTTCTTC. The rearrangement uses TRBV5-1 and TRBJ2-1; TRBD2 is a possible D gene (5 bases). This CDR3 is built from 14 residues. Trimming left V 0 bases short and J 9 bases short, with 13 bases between. Germline V gene lookup returns CDR1 SGHRS and CDR2 YFSETQ.

The chain couples TRBV2 to TRBJ2-1, with no clear D. The CDR3 extends over 10 amino acids. In germline, CDR1 is SNHLY, CDR2 FYNNEI. V lost 3 bases and J lost 6, with 0 bases in between. The CDR3 DNA reads as TGTGCCAGCAGTGACAATGAGCAGTTCTTC. Its translation: CASSDNEQFF.

The CDR3, as DNA: TGCAGCGTTGGACAGGGTTATGGCTACACCTTC. This translates into CSVGQGYGYTF. This chain links TRBV29-1 with TRBJ1-2, with 7 bases fitting TRBD1. This CDR3 has 11 residues. V was clipped by 4 bases and J by 5 bases; unmatched bases: 1. Germline lookup yields CDR1 SQVTM and CDR2 ANQGSEA.

The chain employs TRBV6-5 and TRBJ1-2, with TRBD1 as a possible D gene (6 bases). CDR1 and CDR2 (germline): MNHEY, SVGAGI. This CDR3 is 13 amino acids long. Trimming removed 6 bases at V and 6 bases at J, with 14 bases between. This chain's CDR3 is CASSNKRQDGYTF. The DNA for the CDR3 is TGTGCCAGCAGCAACAAACGACAGGATGGCTACACCTTC.

V and J are TRBV13 and TRBJ2-3, with D uncertain. Looked up from germline, CDR1 is PRHDT and CDR2 is FYEKMQ (reference sequence). The V end was cut by 1 base, the J end by 3 bases, with 5 bases between. The CDR3 is made up of 13 amino acids. The CDR3 bases are TGTGCCAGCAGCTTAGTGGGGACAGATACGCAGTATTTT. This codes for CASSLVGTDTQYF.

The chain combines TRBV9 with TRBJ2-5, with D possibly TRBD1 on 6 matching bases. V was pared by 0 bases and J by 2 bases, with 17 bases between. Germline CDR1 SGDLS, CDR2 YYNGEE. CDR3 length: 17 residues. The CDR3 sequence: CASSVATRGGVQETQYF. For the CDR3, the DNA is TGTGCCAGCAGCGTAGCTACCAGGGGTGGGGTACAAGAGACCCAGTACTTC.

This clone was counted between two and nine times. V is TRBV6-1 and J is TRBJ2-7; D remains ambiguous. Trimming pared 2 bases from V and 2 bases from J, leaving 13 bases between. Per germline, CDR1 MNHNS and CDR2 SASEGT. The CDR3 contains 15 residues. The DNA of the CDR3 is TGTGCCAGCAGTGAAATCGGTAGTCTGCCCTACGAGCAGTACTTC. Its protein is CASSEIGSLPYEQYF.